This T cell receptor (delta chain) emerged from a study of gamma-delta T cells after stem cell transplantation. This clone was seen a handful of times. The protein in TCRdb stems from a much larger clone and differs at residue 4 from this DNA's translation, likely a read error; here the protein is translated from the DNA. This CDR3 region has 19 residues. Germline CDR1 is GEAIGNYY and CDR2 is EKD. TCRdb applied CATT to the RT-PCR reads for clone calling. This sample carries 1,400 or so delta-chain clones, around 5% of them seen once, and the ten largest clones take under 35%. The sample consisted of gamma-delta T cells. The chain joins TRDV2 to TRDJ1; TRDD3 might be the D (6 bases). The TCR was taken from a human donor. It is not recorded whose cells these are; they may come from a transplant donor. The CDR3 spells CACGTLTLPRGTPTDKLIF. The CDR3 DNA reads TGTGCCTGTGGCACCTTGACGTTACCAAGGGGGACGCCCACCGATAAACTCATCTTT.